This TCR beta chain is from a study of cytotoxic CD8 clonotypes in ibrutinib-treated CLL. Study in general: IGHV unmutated about 17; relapsed/refractory approximately 10; treatment-naive over 14. The study recorded mean values of about 260,000 productive templates and approximately 100,000 productive rearrangements per sample. Findings of the study overall: At ibrutinib response, clonality increased, and at progression it declined back toward baseline. Clonotypes that were public were uncommon, and they contracted or stayed stable on treatment.

This clone occurred a few times. What it binds is unknown. This table comes from immunoSEQ multiplex PCR, and its TCRdb copy is limited to in-frame clones, with some not included. The table records some 81,000 clones, roughly 83% of them present only once. The TCR sequence derives from a human donor with chronic lymphocytic leukemia. Sequencing used PBMCs, obtained after 12 months of ibrutinib treatment.

The CDR3 region is CASSPPRGGWETQYF. For the CDR3, the DNA is TGTGCCAGCAGCCCTCCCCGGGGGGGTTGGGAGACCCAGTACTTC. The chain carries TRBV9 and TRBJ2-5; 8 bases map to TRBD2. J lost 5 bases, V lost 4 bases, and 10 bases had no gene match. Germline V gene lookup returns CDR1 SGDLS and CDR2 YYNGEE. CDR3 length: 15 amino acids.